This T cell receptor (beta chain) was obtained from a study of blood T cell repertoires in COVID-19. As for the study in general: Sites in the United States, Italy and Spain provided acute and convalescent COVID-19 samples. Sources were T cells, B-cell-depleted T cells, or PBMCs; the material itself was cDNA or gDNA.

The CDR3 sequence is 14 residues long. The V end was cut by 2 bases, the J end by 2 bases, with 8 bases between. The germline gives CDR1 KGHSH, CDR2 LQKENI. Using immunoSEQ multiplex PCR, the repertoire was profiled, and TCRdb retains in-frame clones only, with some absent. This sample has roughly 300,000 clones, with 85% found just once. Individuals drawn from under 30 US areas were roughly 18 to 95 years old. Researchers sorted participants into cohorts using their self-reported clinical history. The rearrangement joins TRBV18 to TRBJ2-3; unclear D gene. Sequencing used PBMCs or T cells enriched from blood (not recorded which). The receptor comes from a woman aged 45-65 years who had recovered from COVID-19. For the CDR3, the DNA is TGTGCCAGCTCACCATCCAGGTCCACAGATACGCAGTATTTT. This sequence encodes CASSPSRSTDTQYF.